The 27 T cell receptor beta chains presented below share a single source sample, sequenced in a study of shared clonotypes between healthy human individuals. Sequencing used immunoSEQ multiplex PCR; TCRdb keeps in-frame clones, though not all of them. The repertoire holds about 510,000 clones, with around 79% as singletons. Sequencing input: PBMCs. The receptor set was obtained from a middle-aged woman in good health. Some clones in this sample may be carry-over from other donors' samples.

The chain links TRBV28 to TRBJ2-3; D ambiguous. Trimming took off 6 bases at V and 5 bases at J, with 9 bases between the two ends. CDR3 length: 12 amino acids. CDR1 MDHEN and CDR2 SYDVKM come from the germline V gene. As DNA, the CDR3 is TGTGCCAGCAGGGTCTCTGGAGATACGCAGTATTTT. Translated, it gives CASRVSGDTQYF. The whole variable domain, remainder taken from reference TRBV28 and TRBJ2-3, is DVKVTQSSRYLVKRTGEKVFLECVQDMDHENMFWYRQDPGLGLRLIYFSYDVKMKEKGDIPEGYSVSREKKERFSLILESASTNQTSMYLCASRVSGDTQYFGPGTRLTVL.

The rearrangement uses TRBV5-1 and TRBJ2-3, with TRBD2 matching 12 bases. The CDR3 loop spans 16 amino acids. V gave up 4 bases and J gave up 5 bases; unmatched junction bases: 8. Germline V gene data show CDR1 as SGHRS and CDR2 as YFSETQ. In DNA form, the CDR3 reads TGCGCCAGCAGCCCCATGGCACTAGCGGGAGGAGATACGCAGTATTTT. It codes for CASSPMALAGGDTQYF.

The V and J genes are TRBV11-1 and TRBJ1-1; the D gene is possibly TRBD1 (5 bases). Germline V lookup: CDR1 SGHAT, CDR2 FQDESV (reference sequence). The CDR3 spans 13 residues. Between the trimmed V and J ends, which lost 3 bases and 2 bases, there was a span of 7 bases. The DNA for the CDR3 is TGTGCCAGCAGCTTTGGGGACAACACTGAAGCTTTCTTT. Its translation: CASSFGDNTEAFF.

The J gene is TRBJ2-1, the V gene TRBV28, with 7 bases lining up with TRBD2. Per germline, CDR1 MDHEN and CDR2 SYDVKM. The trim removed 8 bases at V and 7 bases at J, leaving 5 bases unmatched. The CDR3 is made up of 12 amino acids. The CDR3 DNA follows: TGTGCCAGCGGGCCTAGCGGAAATGAGCAGTTCTTC. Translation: CASGPSGNEQFF.

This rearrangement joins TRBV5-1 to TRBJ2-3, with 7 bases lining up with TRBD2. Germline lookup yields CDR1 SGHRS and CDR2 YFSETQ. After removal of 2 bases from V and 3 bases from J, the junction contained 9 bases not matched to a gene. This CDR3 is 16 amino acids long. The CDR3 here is CASSFSAGVRTDTQYF. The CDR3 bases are TGCGCCAGCAGCTTCTCTGCGGGAGTTAGGACAGATACGCAGTATTTT.

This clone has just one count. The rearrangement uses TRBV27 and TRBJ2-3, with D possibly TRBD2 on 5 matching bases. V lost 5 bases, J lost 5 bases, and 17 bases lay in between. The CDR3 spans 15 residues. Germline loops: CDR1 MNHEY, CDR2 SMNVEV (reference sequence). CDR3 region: CASSLRHRRGDTQYF. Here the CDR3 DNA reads TGTGCCAGCAGTCTCCGGCATCGACGGGGAGATACGCAGTATTTT.

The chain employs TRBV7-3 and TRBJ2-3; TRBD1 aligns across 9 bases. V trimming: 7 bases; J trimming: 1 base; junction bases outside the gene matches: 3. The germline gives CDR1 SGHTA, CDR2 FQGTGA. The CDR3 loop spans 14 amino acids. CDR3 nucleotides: TGTGCCAGCAAATGGGACAGGGGCACAGATACGCAGTATTTT. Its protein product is CASKWDRGTDTQYF.

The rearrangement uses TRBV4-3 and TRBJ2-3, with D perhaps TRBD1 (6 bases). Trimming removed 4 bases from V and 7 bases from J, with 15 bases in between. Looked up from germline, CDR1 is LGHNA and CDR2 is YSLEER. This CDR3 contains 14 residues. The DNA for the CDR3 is TGCGCCAGCAGCCCGTTGACTGGGGGCTATACGCAGTATTTT. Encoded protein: CASSPLTGGYTQYF.

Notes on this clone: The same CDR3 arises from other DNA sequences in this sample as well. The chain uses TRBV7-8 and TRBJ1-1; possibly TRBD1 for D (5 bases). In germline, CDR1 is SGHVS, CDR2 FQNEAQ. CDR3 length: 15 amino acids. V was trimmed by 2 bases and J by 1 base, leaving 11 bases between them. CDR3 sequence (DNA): TGTGCCAGCAGCTTATGGGCAGGGAGGAACACTGAAGCTTTCTTT. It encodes CASSLWAGRNTEAFF.

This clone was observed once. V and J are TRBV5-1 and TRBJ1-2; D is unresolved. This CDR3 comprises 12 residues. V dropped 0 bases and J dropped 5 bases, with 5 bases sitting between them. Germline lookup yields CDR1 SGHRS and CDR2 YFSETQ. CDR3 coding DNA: TGCGCCAGCAGCTTGGACGCATATGGCTACACCTTC. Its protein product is CASSLDAYGYTF.

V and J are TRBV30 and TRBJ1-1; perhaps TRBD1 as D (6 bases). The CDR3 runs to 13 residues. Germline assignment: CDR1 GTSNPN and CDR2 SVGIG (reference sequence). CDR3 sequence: CGGGSLMNTEAFF. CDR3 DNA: TGTGGAGGGGGGAGTCTCATGAACACTGAAGCTTTCTTT.

The CDR3 spells CASSLLGLAGGLGNEQFF. The CDR3 coding sequence is TGTGCCAGCAGCTTGCTGGGACTAGCGGGAGGGCTGGGCAATGAGCAGTTCTTC. The gene calls are TRBV5-4 and TRBJ2-1; 16 bases align to TRBD2. Germline-derived CDR1 and CDR2 are SGHNT and YYREEE (reference sequence). V shed 1 base and J 6 bases; nucleotides not matched to a gene: 7. This CDR3 contains 18 residues.

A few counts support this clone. In DNA form, the CDR3 reads TGTGCCAGCACTTATCTCAGGGACGGCGGCACTGAAGCTTTCTTT. This gives the protein CASTYLRDGGTEAFF. The chain carries TRBV6-1 and TRBJ1-1, with a possible D match to TRBD1 (5 bases). The germline V and J ends were trimmed by 7 bases and 4 bases, with 19 bases remaining between them. Germline V gene sequence: CDR1 MNHNS, CDR2 SASEGT. The CDR3 contains 15 residues.

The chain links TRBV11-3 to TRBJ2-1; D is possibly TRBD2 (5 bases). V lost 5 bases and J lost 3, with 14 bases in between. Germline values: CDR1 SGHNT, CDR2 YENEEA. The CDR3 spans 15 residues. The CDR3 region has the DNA TGTGCCAGCAGCCTCACTAGAACCGGCTACAATGAGCAGTTCTTC. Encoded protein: CASSLTRTGYNEQFF. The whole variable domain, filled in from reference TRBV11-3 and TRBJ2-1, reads EAGVVQSPRYKIIEKKQPVAFWCNPISGHNTLYWYLQNLGQGPELLIRYENEEAVDDSQLPKDRFSAERLKGVDSTLKIQPAELGDSAVYLCASSLTRTGYNEQFFGPGTRLTVL.

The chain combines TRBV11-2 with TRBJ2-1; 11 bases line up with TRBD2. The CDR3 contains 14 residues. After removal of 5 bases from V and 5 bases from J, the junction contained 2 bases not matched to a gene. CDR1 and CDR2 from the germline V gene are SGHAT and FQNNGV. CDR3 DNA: TGTGCCAGCAGCAGACTAGCGGGAAACAATGAGCAGTTCTTC. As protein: CASSRLAGNNEQFF.

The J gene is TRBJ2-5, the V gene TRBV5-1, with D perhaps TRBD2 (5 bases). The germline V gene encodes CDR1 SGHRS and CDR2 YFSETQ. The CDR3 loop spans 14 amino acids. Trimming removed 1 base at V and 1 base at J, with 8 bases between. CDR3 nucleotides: TGCGCCAGCAGCTTGTGGGAGTCCCAAGAGACCCAGTACTTC. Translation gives CASSLWESQETQYF.

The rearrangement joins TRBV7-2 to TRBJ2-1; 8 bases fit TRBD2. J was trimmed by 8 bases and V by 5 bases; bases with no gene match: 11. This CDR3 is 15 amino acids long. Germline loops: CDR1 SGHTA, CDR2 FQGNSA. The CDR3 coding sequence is TGTGCCAGCAGCCGGCGGGGGGACACTTTCGATGAGCAGTTCTTC. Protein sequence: CASSRRGDTFDEQFF.

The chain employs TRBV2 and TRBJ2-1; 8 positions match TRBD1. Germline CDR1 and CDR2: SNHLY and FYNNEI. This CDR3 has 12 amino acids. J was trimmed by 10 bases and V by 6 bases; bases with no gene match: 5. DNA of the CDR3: TGTGCCAGCAGGGTAGACAGGGGCGAGCAGTTCTTC. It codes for CASRVDRGEQFF.

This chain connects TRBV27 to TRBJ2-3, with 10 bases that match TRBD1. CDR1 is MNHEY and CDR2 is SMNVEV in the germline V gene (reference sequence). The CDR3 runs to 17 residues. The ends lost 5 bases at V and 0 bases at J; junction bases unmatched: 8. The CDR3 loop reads CASSKRQGAQSTDTQYF. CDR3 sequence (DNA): TGTGCCAGCAGTAAGAGACAGGGGGCGCAGAGCACAGATACGCAGTATTTT.

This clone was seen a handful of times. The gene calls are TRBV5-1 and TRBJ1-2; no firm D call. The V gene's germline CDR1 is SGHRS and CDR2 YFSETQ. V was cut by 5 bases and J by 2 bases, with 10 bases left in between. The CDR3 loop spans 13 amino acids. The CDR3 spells CASRQEPNYGYTF. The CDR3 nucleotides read TGCGCCAGCAGGCAGGAGCCCAACTATGGCTACACCTTC.

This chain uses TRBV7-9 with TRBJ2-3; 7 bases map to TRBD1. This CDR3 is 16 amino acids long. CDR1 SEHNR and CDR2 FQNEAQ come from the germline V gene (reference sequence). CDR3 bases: TGTGCTTGGTCGAGGGGGCCCTCTTACGTCACAGATACGCAGTATTTT. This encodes CAWSRGPSYVTDTQYF.

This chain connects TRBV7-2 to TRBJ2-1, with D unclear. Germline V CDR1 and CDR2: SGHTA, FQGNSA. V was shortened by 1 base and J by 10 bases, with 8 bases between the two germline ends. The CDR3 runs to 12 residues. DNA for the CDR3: TGTGCCAGCAGCTTAGGAGCTCAAGAGCAGTTCTTC. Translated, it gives CASSLGAQEQFF.

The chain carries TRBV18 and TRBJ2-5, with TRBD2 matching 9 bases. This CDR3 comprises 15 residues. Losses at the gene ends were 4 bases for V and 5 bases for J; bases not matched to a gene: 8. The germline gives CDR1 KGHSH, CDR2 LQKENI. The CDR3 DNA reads TGTGCCAGCTCACTGACTAGCGGCCTTTCGGAGACCCAGTACTTC. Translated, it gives CASSLTSGLSETQYF.

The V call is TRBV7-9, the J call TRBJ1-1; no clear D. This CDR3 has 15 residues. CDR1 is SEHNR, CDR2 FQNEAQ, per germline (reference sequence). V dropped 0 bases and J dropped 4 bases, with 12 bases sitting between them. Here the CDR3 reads CASSLARGSITEAFF. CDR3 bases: TGTGCCAGCAGCTTAGCGCGAGGAAGTATCACTGAAGCTTTCTTT.

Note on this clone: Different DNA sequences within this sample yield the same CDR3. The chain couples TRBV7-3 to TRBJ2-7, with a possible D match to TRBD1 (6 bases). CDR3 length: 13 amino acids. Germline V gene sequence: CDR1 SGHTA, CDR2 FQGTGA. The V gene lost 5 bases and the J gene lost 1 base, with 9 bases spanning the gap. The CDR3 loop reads CASSPRGSYEQYF. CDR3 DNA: TGTGCCAGCAGCCCCAGGGGATCCTACGAGCAGTACTTC.

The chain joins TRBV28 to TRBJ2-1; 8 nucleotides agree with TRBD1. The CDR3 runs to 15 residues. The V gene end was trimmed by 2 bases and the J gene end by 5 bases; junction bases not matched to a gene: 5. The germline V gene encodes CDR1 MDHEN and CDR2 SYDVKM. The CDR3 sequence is CASSLTGQANNEQFF. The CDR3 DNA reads TGTGCCAGCAGTTTAACGGGACAGGCGAACAATGAGCAGTTCTTC. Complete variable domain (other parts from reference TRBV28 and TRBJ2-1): DVKVTQSSRYLVKRTGEKVFLECVQDMDHENMFWYRQDPGLGLRLIYFSYDVKMKEKGDIPEGYSVSREKKERFSLILESASTNQTSMYLCASSLTGQANNEQFFGPGTRLTVL.

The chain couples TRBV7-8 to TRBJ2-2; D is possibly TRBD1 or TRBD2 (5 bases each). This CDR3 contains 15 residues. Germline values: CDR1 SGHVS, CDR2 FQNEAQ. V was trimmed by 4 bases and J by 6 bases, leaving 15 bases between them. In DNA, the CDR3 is TGTGCCAGCAGCTCTGGGACCCTCGAACCCGGGGAGCTGTTTTTT. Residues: CASSSGTLEPGELFF.